The 11 T cell receptor beta chains below come from one sample, sequenced in a study of T cell repertoires in cytomegalovirus infection. One entry per CDR3 protein, called by TCRdb with MiXCR from the reads. This repertoire shows about 490,000 distinct CDR3 sequences, 15% to 20% found once; its top ten account for roughly a quarter. Material: CD8+ T cells from PBMCs. Every receptor here comes from a human donor in good health (CMV status not recorded). Some clones in this sample may be carry-over from other donors' samples.

This clonotype has only a few counts. The CDR3 DNA reads as TGCGCCAGCAGCCAAGACGAGGTCGGGACAGATACGCAGTATTTT. This gives the protein CASSQDEVGTDTQYF. The V call is TRBV4-1, the J call TRBJ2-3; no firm D call. The V end was cut by 0 bases, the J end by 3 bases, with 10 bases between. CDR1 and CDR2 (germline): MGHRA, YSYEKL. The CDR3 is 15 residues long.

The J gene is TRBJ2-7, the V gene TRBV27; D ambiguous. Germline V gene lookup returns CDR1 MNHEY and CDR2 SMNVEV (reference sequence). The CDR3 totals 11 residues. Trimming took off 3 bases at V and 7 bases at J, with 7 bases between the two ends. The CDR3 sequence is CASSFYGEQYF. DNA of the CDR3: TGTGCCAGCAGTTTTTACGGGGAGCAGTACTTC.

On this clonotype itself: A much bigger clone sits one base away, suggesting this may be a read error. The V call is TRBV27, the J call TRBJ2-7; 7 bases fit TRBD1. This CDR3 is built from 14 residues. V lost 4 bases, J lost 5 bases, and 8 bases stayed unmatched. CDR1 MNHEY and CDR2 SMNVEV come from the germline V gene (reference sequence). The CDR3 DNA is TGTGCCAGCAGTTCATGGGACAGTGAAGACGAGCAGTACTTC. As protein: CASSSWDSEDEQYF.

J is TRBJ2-7 and V is TRBV27; TRBD1 might be the D (5 bases). Germline loops: CDR1 MNHEY, CDR2 SMNVEV (reference sequence). The CDR3 runs to 11 residues. V was clipped by 5 bases and J by 5 bases, with 7 bases between them. CDR3 sequence: CASSIRDEQYF. The CDR3, as DNA: TGTGCCAGCAGTATCAGGGACGAGCAGTACTTC.

V is TRBV14 and J is TRBJ2-3; 10 nucleotides align to TRBD2. The CDR3 is 18 residues long. V was pared by 4 bases and J by 6 bases, with 16 bases of the junction left unmatched. Per germline, CDR1 SGHDN and CDR2 FVKESK. CDR3 protein: CASSPRGSFSGRTDTQYF. The CDR3 coding sequence is TGTGCCAGCAGCCCTAGGGGGTCATTTAGCGGGAGGACGGATACGCAGTATTTT. The whole variable domain, filled in from reference TRBV14 and TRBJ2-3, reads EAGVTQFPSHSVIEKGQTVTLRCDPISGHDNLYWYRRVMGKEIKFLLHFVKESKQDESGMPNNRFLAERTGGTYSTLKVQPAELEDSGVYFCASSPRGSFSGRTDTQYFGPGTRLTVL.

The rearrangement joins TRBV11-2 to TRBJ2-1; TRBD1 or TRBD2 may be the D gene (5 bases each). Germline V lookup: CDR1 SGHAT, CDR2 FQNNGV. The CDR3 is 15 residues long. Trimming removed 4 bases from V and 6 bases from J, with 16 bases in between. The CDR3 DNA reads as TGTGCCAGCAGCTGGGGACGGACCCCCCTCAATGAGCAGTTCTTC. The encoded protein is CASSWGRTPLNEQFF.

This clonotype has a handful of counts. The chain has TRBV28 and TRBJ1-5; TRBD1 matches 9 bases. V lost 5 bases and J lost 7; bases outside the gene matches: 12. CDR3 size: 16 residues. CDR1 and CDR2 from the germline V gene are MDHEN and SYDVKM. The chain's CDR3 is CASSPFLQGARQPQHF. The CDR3, as DNA: TGTGCCAGCAGTCCTTTCTTACAGGGGGCTAGGCAGCCCCAGCATTTT.

The sample holds many counts of this clonotype. This chain uses TRBV28 with TRBJ2-6, with 10 positions matching TRBD1. Germline loops: CDR1 MDHEN, CDR2 SYDVKM. The CDR3 loop spans 17 amino acids. Trimming took 5 bases from V and 1 from J; bases not matched to a gene: 5. CDR3 bases: TGTGCCAGCAGTCTCCGGGACAGGGGATCTGGGGCCAACGTCCTGACTTTC. This codes for CASSLRDRGSGANVLTF.

The CDR3 region is CSARELGGLEQYF. The CDR3 DNA follows: TGCAGTGCTAGAGAGCTGGGGGGGCTCGAGCAGTACTTC. The chain joins TRBV20-1 to TRBJ2-7, with D perhaps matching TRBD2 (7 bases). The V and J ends lost 0 bases and 6 bases respectively, with 12 bases between them. Looked up from germline, CDR1 is DFQATT and CDR2 is SNEGSKA (reference sequence). The CDR3 sequence is 13 residues long.

Of note for this clonotype: This clone may be a read error of a much larger clone one base away. This chain uses TRBV7-9 with TRBJ2-1; 7 positions match TRBD2. The CDR3 extends over 14 amino acids. Germline-derived CDR1 and CDR2 are SEHNR and FQNEAQ (reference sequence). The CDR3 region is CASSLPGGGIVQLF. CDR3 in DNA: TGTGCCAGCAGCTTACCTGGGGGGGGTATCGTCCAGTTATTC.

The sample holds a few counts of this clonotype. The V call is TRBV29-1, the J call TRBJ2-2; no firm D call. Trimming shortened V by 7 bases and J by 5 bases, and 8 bases separated the two germline ends. This CDR3 comprises 11 residues. Per the germline V gene, CDR1 is SQVTM and CDR2 is ANQGSEA. This chain's CDR3 is CSAPWTGELFF. CDR3 coding DNA: TGCAGCGCCCCATGGACCGGGGAGCTGTTTTTT.